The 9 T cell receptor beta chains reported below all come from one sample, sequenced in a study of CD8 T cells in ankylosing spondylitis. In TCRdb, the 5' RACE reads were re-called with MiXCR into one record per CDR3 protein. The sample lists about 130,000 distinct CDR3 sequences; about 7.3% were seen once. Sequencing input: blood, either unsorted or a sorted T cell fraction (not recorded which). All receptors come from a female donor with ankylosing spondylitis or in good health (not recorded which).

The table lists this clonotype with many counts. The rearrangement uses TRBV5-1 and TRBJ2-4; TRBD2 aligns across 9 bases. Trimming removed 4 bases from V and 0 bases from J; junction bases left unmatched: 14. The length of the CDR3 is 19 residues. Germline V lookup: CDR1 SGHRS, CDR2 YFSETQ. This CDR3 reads CASSPSGLAGKGAKNIQYF. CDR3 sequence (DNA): TGCGCCAGCAGCCCATCGGGGCTAGCGGGGAAGGGAGCCAAAAACATTCAGTACTTC.

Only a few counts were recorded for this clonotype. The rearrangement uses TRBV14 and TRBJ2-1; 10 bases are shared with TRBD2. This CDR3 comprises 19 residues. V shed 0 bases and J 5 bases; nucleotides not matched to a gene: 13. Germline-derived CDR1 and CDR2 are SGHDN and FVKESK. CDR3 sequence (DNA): TGTGCCAGCAGCCAAGATAGGGCAGAGAGCGGGGGGGATCACAATGAGCAGTTCTTC. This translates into CASSQDRAESGGDHNEQFF.

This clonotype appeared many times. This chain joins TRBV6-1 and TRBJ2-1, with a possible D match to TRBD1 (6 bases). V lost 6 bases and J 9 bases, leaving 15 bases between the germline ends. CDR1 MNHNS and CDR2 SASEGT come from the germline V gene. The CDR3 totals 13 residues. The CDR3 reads CASSPLQGTEQFF. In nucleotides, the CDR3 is TGTGCCAGCAGCCCTTTACAGGGCACTGAGCAGTTCTTC.

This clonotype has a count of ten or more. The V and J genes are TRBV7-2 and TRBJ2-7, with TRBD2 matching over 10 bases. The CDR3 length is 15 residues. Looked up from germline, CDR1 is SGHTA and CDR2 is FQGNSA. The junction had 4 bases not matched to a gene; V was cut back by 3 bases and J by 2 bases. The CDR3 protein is CASSLGLAITYEQYF. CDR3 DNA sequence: TGTGCCAGCAGCTTGGGACTAGCGATCACCTACGAGCAGTACTTC.

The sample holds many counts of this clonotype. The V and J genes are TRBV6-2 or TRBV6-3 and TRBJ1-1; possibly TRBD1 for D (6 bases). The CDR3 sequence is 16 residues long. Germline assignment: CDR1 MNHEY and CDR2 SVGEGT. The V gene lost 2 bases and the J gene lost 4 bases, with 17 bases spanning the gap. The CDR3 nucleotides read TGTGCCAGCAGTTACAACCCCGGGGGCGCAGGCACTGAAGCTTTCTTT. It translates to CASSYNPGGAGTEAFF.

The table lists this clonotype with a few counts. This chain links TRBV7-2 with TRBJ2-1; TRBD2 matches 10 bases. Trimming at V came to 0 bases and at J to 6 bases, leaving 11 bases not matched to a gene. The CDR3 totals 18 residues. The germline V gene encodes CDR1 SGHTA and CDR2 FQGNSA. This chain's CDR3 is CASSLASSGGPGSNEQFF. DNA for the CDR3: TGTGCCAGCAGCTTAGCGAGTAGCGGGGGGCCGGGGTCCAATGAGCAGTTCTTC.

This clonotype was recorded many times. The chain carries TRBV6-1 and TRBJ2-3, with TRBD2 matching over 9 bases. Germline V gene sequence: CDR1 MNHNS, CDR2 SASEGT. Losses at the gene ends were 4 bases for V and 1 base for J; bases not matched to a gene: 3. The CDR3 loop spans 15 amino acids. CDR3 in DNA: TGTGCCAGCAGTGTATTAGCGGGGGGCACAGATACGCAGTATTTT. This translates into CASSVLAGGTDTQYF.

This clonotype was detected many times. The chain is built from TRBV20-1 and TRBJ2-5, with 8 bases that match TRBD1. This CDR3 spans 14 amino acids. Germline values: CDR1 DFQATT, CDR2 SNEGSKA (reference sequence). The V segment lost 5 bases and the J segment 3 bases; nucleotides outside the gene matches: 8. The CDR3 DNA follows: TGCAGTGCTCCCCGGACAGGGACCAAAGAGACCCAGTACTTC. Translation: CSAPRTGTKETQYF.

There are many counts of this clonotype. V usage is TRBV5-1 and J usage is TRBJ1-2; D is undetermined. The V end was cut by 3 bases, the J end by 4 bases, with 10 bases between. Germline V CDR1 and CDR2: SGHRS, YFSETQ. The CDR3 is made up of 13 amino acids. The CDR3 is CASSYTQTYGYTF. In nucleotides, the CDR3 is TGCGCCAGCAGCTATACCCAGACCTATGGCTACACCTTC.